This entry features one T cell receptor beta chain sequence. CDR3 length: 12 residues. Germline CDR1 reads MNHEY; CDR2 reads SMNVEV (reference sequence). V was clipped by 6 bases and J by 2 bases, with 8 bases between them. This specimen comes from a study of CD8+ T cells in alopecia areata. Following extraction, RNA underwent reverse transcription to cDNA, which served as the sequencing template. Here immunoSEQ multiplex PCR was the method, and the copy in TCRdb shows in-frame clones only, minus some. Here the sample spans approximately 150,000 clones, approximately 60% being singletons. Sequenced input: CD8+ T cells sorted from blood. V is TRBV27 and J is TRBJ2-7; D is ambiguous. This receptor was taken from a human donor in good health. The CDR3 DNA follows: TGTGCCAGCAGGGACGGGCCCTACGAGCAGTACTTC. Protein product: CASRDGPYEQYF.